The next 26 T cell receptor beta chains were all read from a single sample in a study of T cells in Graves' hyperthyroidism and ophthalmopathy. RNA transcripts were the template for amplifying TCR beta CDR3 regions. First-round RT-PCR of the TCR CDR3 relied on the HTBI primer set. TCRdb ran MiXCR on the multiplex PCR reads and lists one entry per CDR3 protein. The data contain some 250,000 distinct CDR3 sequences, 13% to 15% of them seen just once; the ten biggest clones take up about an eighth. Material for sequencing was blood. These receptors were obtained from a woman aged 40 to 49 with Graves' hyperthyroidism that later progressed to Graves' ophthalmopathy.

At least ten counts were recorded for this clonotype. This chain joins TRBV6-6 and TRBJ2-1; a possible D gene is TRBD2 (6 bases). The CDR3 extends over 16 amino acids. Trimming left V 0 bases short and J 7 bases short, with 16 bases between. From germline, CDR1 is MNHNY and CDR2 SVGAGI (reference sequence). CDR3 sequence: CASSYSSSAGRNEQFF. DNA for the CDR3: TGTGCCAGCAGTTACTCGAGCTCGGCAGGGAGGAATGAGCAGTTCTTC.

This clonotype has ten or more counts. The CDR3 sequence is CSARGSGIHEQYF. The CDR3 DNA is TGCAGTGCTAGGGGTAGCGGGATCCACGAGCAGTACTTC. The rearrangement uses TRBV20-1 and TRBJ2-7; TRBD2 matches at 8 bases. Germline V gene data show CDR1 as DFQATT and CDR2 as SNEGSKA (reference sequence). The V gene end was trimmed by 3 bases and the J gene end by 5 bases; junction bases not matched to a gene: 6. This CDR3 is built from 13 residues.

This clonotype was recorded many times. V and J are TRBV19 and TRBJ1-6, with D tentatively TRBD1 (5 bases). The CDR3 extends over 15 amino acids. V was pared by 6 bases and J by 5 bases, with 14 bases between. The germline V gene encodes CDR1 LNHDA and CDR2 SQIVND (reference sequence). CDR3 amino acids: CASSPSGHHNSPLHF. The CDR3, as DNA: TGTGCCAGTAGCCCCTCCGGACACCATAATTCACCCCTCCACTTT.

The chain carries TRBV30 and TRBJ1-4; 8 bases map to TRBD1. The germline V gene encodes CDR1 GTSNPN and CDR2 SVGIG (reference sequence). J was trimmed by 8 bases and V by 5 bases; bases with no gene match: 7. The CDR3 is made up of 13 amino acids. CDR3 residues: CAWDRGVEEKLFF. DNA of the CDR3: TGTGCCTGGGACAGGGGAGTAGAGGAAAAACTGTTTTTT.

This clonotype was observed at least ten times. The rearrangement links TRBV7-9 to TRBJ2-2; D unresolved. CDR3 length: 12 amino acids. The V and J ends lost 3 bases and 6 bases respectively, with 5 bases between them. CDR1 and CDR2 (germline): SEHNR, FQNEAQ (reference sequence). CDR3 protein: CASSFGSGELFF. The CDR3 nucleotides are TGTGCCAGCAGCTTTGGGTCCGGGGAGCTGTTTTTT.

This clonotype occurred many times. The chain recombines TRBV3-1 with TRBJ1-5, with D hard to call. Germline values: CDR1 LGHDT, CDR2 YNNKEL (reference sequence). The germline V and J ends were trimmed by 2 bases and 5 bases, with 7 bases remaining between them. The CDR3 contains 13 residues. CDR3 sequence: CASSQQRDQPQHF. The CDR3 DNA reads as TGTGCCAGCAGCCAACAACGGGATCAGCCCCAGCATTTT.

This clonotype was picked up many times. The chain combines TRBV12-3 or TRBV12-4 with TRBJ1-4; a weak D match, TRBD1 (6 bases). This CDR3 is 14 amino acids long. The V end lost 2 bases, the J end lost 8 bases, and 12 bases lay between the germline ends. DNA of the CDR3: TGTGCCAGCAGTTTAACGGCAGGGGCCGAAAAACTGTTTTTT. Amino acid sequence: CASSLTAGAEKLFF.

This clonotype came up a few times. The chain couples TRBV19 to TRBJ2-2; 9 bases are a match to TRBD1. The CDR3 is 16 residues long. Per the germline V gene, CDR1 is LNHDA and CDR2 is SQIVND (reference sequence). J lost 4 bases, V lost 3 bases, and 6 bases had no gene match. Written as DNA, the CDR3 is TGTGCCAGTAGTATCGGAGGACAGGGGAGCACCGGGGAGCTGTTTTTT. It codes for CASSIGGQGSTGELFF.

Ten or more counts support this clonotype. The CDR3: CASLPGLASYEQYF. The CDR3 nucleotides are TGTGCCAGCTTACCGGGACTAGCGTCATACGAGCAGTACTTC. The V and J genes are TRBV5-6 and TRBJ2-7; 10 nucleotides agree with TRBD2. CDR1 is SGHDT and CDR2 is YYEEEE in the germline V gene. Trimming removed 7 bases from V and 4 bases from J; junction bases left unmatched: 8. The CDR3 extends over 14 amino acids. The full variable domain, with the rest looked up from reference TRBV5-6 and TRBJ2-7, is DAGVTQSPTHLIKTRGQQVTLRCSPKSGHDTVSWYQQALGQGPQFIFQYYEEEERQRGNFPDRFSGHQFPNYSSELNVNALLLGDSALYLCASLPGLASYEQYFGPGTRLTVT.

The chain's CDR3 is CASSANGLPYEQYF. The CDR3 nucleotides read TGCGCCAGCAGCGCAAACGGACTACCTTACGAGCAGTACTTC. The rearrangement uses TRBV5-1 and TRBJ2-7; possibly TRBD2 for D (6 bases). Trimming cost V 4 bases and J 4 bases, with 15 bases left between them. The CDR3 loop spans 14 amino acids. In germline, CDR1 is SGHRS, CDR2 YFSETQ.

This clonotype was recorded many times. V usage is TRBV5-1 and J usage is TRBJ2-1; D unclear. CDR1 SGHRS and CDR2 YFSETQ come from the germline V gene. CDR3 length equals 16 residues. Trimming shortened V by 0 bases and J by 4 bases, and 14 bases separated the two germline ends. CDR3 residues: CASSLGGGTSYNEQFF. Here the CDR3 DNA reads TGCGCCAGCAGCTTGGGCGGCGGTACTTCTTACAATGAGCAGTTCTTC.

This clonotype occurred many times. The chain carries TRBV4-2 and TRBJ2-5; D unclear. Trimming left V 0 bases short and J 4 bases short, with 9 bases between. Germline CDR1 and CDR2: LGHNA and YNFKEQ. This CDR3 has 14 amino acids. The CDR3 is CASSQDPGPETQYF. The CDR3 region has the DNA TGTGCCAGCAGCCAAGACCCCGGTCCAGAGACCCAGTACTTC.

The rearrangement links TRBV20-1 to TRBJ2-3, with 9 bases aligning to TRBD2. Trimming removed 2 bases from V and 2 bases from J; junction bases left unmatched: 5. The CDR3 is 15 residues long. Germline V lookup: CDR1 DFQATT, CDR2 SNEGSKA (reference sequence). CDR3 in DNA: TGCAGTGCTAGAAAGCGGGGGGACGACACAGATACGCAGTATTTT. This translates into CSARKRGDDTDTQYF.

This clonotype has only a few counts. The V call is TRBV5-1, the J call TRBJ2-4, with D tentatively TRBD1 or TRBD2 (5 bases each). V shed 5 bases and J shed 0 bases, with 9 bases lying between them. Looked up from germline, CDR1 is SGHRS and CDR2 is YFSETQ. This CDR3 has 14 amino acids. CDR3 sequence reads: CASSGDLAKNIQYF. Here the CDR3 DNA reads TGCGCCAGCAGTGGGGACCTAGCCAAAAACATTCAGTACTTC.

V and J are TRBV18 and TRBJ1-3; D gene uncertain. The germline V and J ends were trimmed by 3 bases and 0 bases, with 15 bases remaining between them. CDR1 is KGHSH, CDR2 LQKENI, per germline. The CDR3 sequence is 17 residues long. The CDR3 loop is CASSPREDGYSGNTIYF. In nucleotides, the CDR3 is TGTGCCAGCTCACCCCGTGAGGACGGCTACTCTGGAAACACCATATATTTT.

Ten or more counts support this clonotype. The chain carries TRBV5-6 and TRBJ1-4; possible D gene TRBD1, 5 bases. This CDR3 has 15 amino acids. Germline lookup yields CDR1 SGHDT and CDR2 YYEEEE. The V gene lost 4 bases and the J gene lost 6 bases, with 16 bases spanning the gap. The CDR3 region is CASSAQGVNDEKLFF. DNA for the CDR3: TGTGCCAGCAGCGCGCAAGGGGTAAACGATGAAAAACTGTTTTTT.

This clonotype was detected only a few times. Possible read error: a much larger clone is one base away. The chain has TRBV15 and TRBJ2-1, with a tentative D call TRBD2 (7 bases). CDR1 LNHNV and CDR2 YYDKDF come from the germline V gene (reference sequence). CDR3 size: 16 residues. CDR3 nucleotides: TGTGCCGCCAGCAGTTTAGCGGGCAGGGGAGGAAATGAGCAGTTCTTC. It yields the protein CAASSLAGRGGNEQFF.

The table lists this clonotype with many counts. The chain is built from TRBV5-1 and TRBJ2-7; the D gene is possibly TRBD2 (7 bases). The V gene lost 2 bases and the J gene lost 10 bases, with 16 bases spanning the gap. Germline CDR1 is SGHRS and CDR2 is YFSETQ. This CDR3 is 13 amino acids long. The DNA for the CDR3 is TGCGCCAGCAGCTTCGAGGGGGGGGCGAGACAGTACTTC. Residues: CASSFEGGARQYF.

This clonotype was counted many times. The chain joins TRBV20-1 to TRBJ2-1, with 10 nucleotides matching TRBD2. J gave up 7 bases and V 5 bases, and 8 bases lay outside the gene matches. The CDR3 spans 14 residues. Germline CDR1 and CDR2: DFQATT and SNEGSKA (reference sequence). CDR3 in amino acids: CSALSGRAGNEQFF. The CDR3 DNA reads TGCAGTGCTTTAAGCGGGAGGGCCGGTAATGAGCAGTTCTTC.

This clonotype was seen many times. J is TRBJ2-7 and V is TRBV28; TRBD1 matches 10 bases. Unmatched junction bases numbered 6, after V lost 3 bases and J lost 7 bases. Germline lookup yields CDR1 MDHEN and CDR2 SYDVKM. The CDR3 extends over 14 amino acids. CDR3 DNA: TGTGCCAGCAGTTTGCGACAGGGGGCGAAGGAGCAGTACTTC. Protein: CASSLRQGAKEQYF.

This clonotype was counted ten times or more. The chain recombines TRBV7-8 with TRBJ2-3, with D uncertain. The CDR3 spans 14 residues. V lost 1 base, J lost 6 bases, and 11 bases lay in between. Germline V lookup: CDR1 SGHVS, CDR2 FQNEAQ. CDR3 in DNA: TGTGCCAGCAGCTTAGGGACCGCCGGCGATACGCAGTATTTT. This gives the protein CASSLGTAGDTQYF.

This clonotype has at least ten counts. The rearrangement links TRBV12-3 or TRBV12-4 to TRBJ1-5; D ambiguous. V was cut by 2 bases and J by 2 bases, with 7 bases left in between. The CDR3 is made up of 14 amino acids. The CDR3: CASSLTRGNQPQHF. Here the CDR3 DNA reads TGTGCCAGCAGTTTAACGAGGGGCAATCAGCCCCAGCATTTT.

A few counts support this clonotype. This sequence joins TRBV6-1 and TRBJ2-1; 7 bases line up with TRBD1. J gave up 8 bases and V 7 bases, and 5 bases lay outside the gene matches. CDR1 and CDR2 from the germline V gene are MNHNS and SASEGT. The CDR3 length is 12 residues. The CDR3 here is CASNQQGYEQFF. The DNA for the CDR3 is TGTGCCAGCAACCAACAGGGGTATGAGCAGTTCTTC.

This clonotype was seen at least ten times. The chain joins TRBV7-9 to TRBJ2-3; TRBD2 might be the D (6 bases). The germline gives CDR1 SEHNR, CDR2 FQNEAQ (reference sequence). Between the trimmed V and J ends, which lost 4 bases and 0 bases, there was a span of 11 bases. The CDR3 length is 15 residues. The CDR3 here is CASSSGGPSTDTQYF. CDR3 sequence (DNA): TGTGCCAGCAGCTCAGGAGGGCCGAGCACAGATACGCAGTATTTT.

In this sample, this clonotype turned up many times. The rearrangement links TRBV2 to TRBJ2-3; D is uncertain. The CDR3 spans 12 residues. V lost 5 bases and J lost 2, with 5 bases in between. The germline V gene encodes CDR1 SNHLY and CDR2 FYNNEI. The CDR3 region is CASSSTTDTQYF. Here the CDR3 DNA reads TGTGCCAGCAGTAGTACCACAGATACGCAGTATTTT.

This clonotype was seen at least ten times. The CDR3 DNA reads TGCAGCGTCGGGGGCGGGATGGGGGCAGATACGCAGTATTTT. Translating gives CSVGGGMGADTQYF. V is TRBV29-1 and J is TRBJ2-3, with D perhaps assigned TRBD1 or TRBD2 (6 bases each). Looked up from germline, CDR1 is SQVTM and CDR2 is ANQGSEA. This CDR3 region has 14 residues. Trimming removed 6 bases at V and 4 bases at J, with 17 bases between.